What follows is one T cell receptor beta chain and its context. As yet, its antigen is unknown. One entry per CDR3 protein results from TCRdb running MiXCR on the RACE reads. The sample has around 57,000 distinct CDR3 sequences, 11% seen once. This sample was included in a study of human T cells and chemical hapten exposure. Whole-study findings and limits: Those TCRs sitting above 1 in 1000 frequency stayed the same with DPC sensitization. Higher patch test scores went with higher counts of PT1 expanded TCRs. Expanded TCRs made up significantly more big CDR3 similarity clusters than controls did.

As for time point: pre-sensitization, week 0. Treatment described: therapeutic diphenylcyclopropenone sensitization with weekly scalp DPC. This CDR3 has 12 amino acids. Deletions cut 2 bases from V and 2 bases from J, with 3 bases between. From germline, CDR1 is MDHEN and CDR2 SYDVKM. The chain employs TRBV28 and TRBJ2-5; D remains unclear. This receptor was obtained from a woman in her forties with alopecia areata. Some clones in this sample may be carry-over from other donors' samples. The material sequenced was whole blood, taken in connection with sensitization to the hapten diphenylcyclopropenone (DPC). The CDR3 is CASSLDQETQYF. The CDR3 DNA follows: TGTGCCAGCAGTTTAGATCAAGAGACCCAGTACTTC.